The next 15 T cell receptor beta chains were all read from a single sample in a study of blood T cell repertoires in COVID-19. Clones were sequenced by immunoSEQ multiplex PCR, and TCRdb holds only the in-frame ones, with some missing. There are some 100,000 clones in the sample; about 80% occur only once, and roughly 12% lies in the top ten. Source material: peripheral blood. These receptors were collected from a woman aged 70 to 79 with acute or convalescent COVID-19.

The V call is TRBV5-1, the J call TRBJ1-6; tentative D call: TRBD1 (5 bases). The CDR3 loop spans 15 amino acids. The germline CDR1 and CDR2 sequences are SGHRS and YFSETQ. V was clipped by 5 bases and J by 9 bases, with 18 bases between them. CDR3: CASRISEGIGSPLHF. Here the CDR3 DNA reads TGCGCCAGCAGGATATCGGAGGGGATAGGTTCACCCCTCCACTTT. The variable domain in full, with the rest retrieved from reference TRBV5-1 and TRBJ1-6, is KAGVTQTPRYLIKTRGQQVTLSCSPISGHRSVSWYQQTPGQGLQFLFEYFSETQRNKGNFPGRFSGRQFSNSRSEMNVSTLELGDSALYLCASRISEGIGSPLHFGNGTRLTVT.

This clone has just one count. The chain carries TRBV29-1 and TRBJ1-4; the match to TRBD1 covers 8 bases. Germline V CDR1 and CDR2: SQVTM, ANQGSEA. There are 16 residues in the CDR3. The junction had 13 bases not matched to a gene; V was cut back by 0 bases and J by 10 bases. CDR3: CSVEETARTGSGKLFF. CDR3 DNA: TGCAGCGTTGAAGAGACTGCAAGGACAGGGTCAGGAAAACTGTTTTTT. Full variable domain (missing parts from reference TRBV29-1 and TRBJ1-4): SAVISQKPSRDICQRGTSLTIQCQVDSQVTMMFWYRQQPGQSLTLIATANQGSEATYESGFVIDKFPISRPNLTFSTLTVSNMSPEDSSIYLCSVEETARTGSGKLFFGSGTQLSVL.

This chain links TRBV24-1 with TRBJ2-5; D is ambiguous. Germline V gene data show CDR1 as KGHDR and CDR2 as SFDVKD. This CDR3 contains 13 residues. The ends were cut back, 4 bases at V and 5 bases at J, with 10 bases in the middle. The CDR3, as DNA: TGTGCCACCAGTGAGCCGGGTGGGGAGACCCAGTACTTC. Protein sequence: CATSEPGGETQYF.

This clone was detected a few times. V and J are TRBV18 and TRBJ1-1; no reliable D call. CDR1 KGHSH and CDR2 LQKENI come from the germline V gene. This CDR3 is 17 amino acids long. Trimming took off 0 bases at V and 3 bases at J, with 17 bases between the two ends. The CDR3 DNA follows: TGTGCCAGCTCACCACCGATTTGGAGCGAGGCGGACACTGAAGCTTTCTTT. Amino acid sequence: CASSPPIWSEADTEAFF. Filled out from reference TRBV18 and TRBJ1-1, the complete variable domain reads NAGVMQNPRHLVRRRGQEARLRCSPMKGHSHVYWYRQLPEEGLKFMVYLQKENIIDESGMPKERFSAEFPKEGPSILRIQQVVRGDSAAYFCASSPPIWSEADTEAFFGQGTRLTVV.

CDR3 sequence reads: CASRRNTEAFF. The DNA for the CDR3 is TGTGCCAGCCGGAGGAACACTGAAGCTTTCTTT. The chain employs TRBV11-2 and TRBJ1-1; the D is unclear. The CDR3 has 11 amino acids. Trimming left V 8 bases short and J 1 base short, with 5 bases between. From germline, CDR1 is SGHAT and CDR2 FQNNGV.

The rearrangement links TRBV18 to TRBJ1-4; no definite D call. The CDR3 consists of 17 residues. CDR1 KGHSH and CDR2 LQKENI come from the germline V gene. Deletions cut 1 base from V and 3 bases from J, with 15 bases between. Written as DNA, the CDR3 is TGTGCCAGCTCACCACGAAAAGGAGGAGGCTCTAATGAAAAACTGTTTTTT. Protein: CASSPRKGGGSNEKLFF.

This clone was found a few times. The chain links TRBV19 to TRBJ2-2; D gene unclear. Trimming took 4 bases from V and 0 from J, leaving 6 bases between them. The germline V gene has CDR1 LNHDA and CDR2 SQIVND (reference sequence). The CDR3 loop spans 14 amino acids. CDR3 residues: CASSTQANTGELFF. CDR3 bases: TGTGCCAGTAGTACTCAGGCGAACACCGGGGAGCTGTTTTTT.

The gene calls are TRBV6-2 or TRBV6-3 and TRBJ1-1, with D possibly being TRBD1 (6 bases). CDR3 length: 16 amino acids. V lost 4 bases to trimming and J lost 1 base, with 16 bases between them. In germline, CDR1 is MNHEY, CDR2 SVGEGT. The CDR3 spells CASSSKLGGKNTEAFF. For the CDR3, the DNA is TGTGCCAGCAGTTCCAAGCTTGGGGGCAAGAACACTGAAGCTTTCTTT.

V is TRBV5-1 and J is TRBJ2-2; weak D call: TRBD1 (5 bases). CDR1 is SGHRS, CDR2 YFSETQ, per germline. The CDR3 is made up of 15 amino acids. V shed 2 bases and J shed 0 bases, with 8 bases lying between them. CDR3 region: CASSFAQANTGELFF. The CDR3 coding sequence is TGCGCCAGCAGCTTTGCACAGGCGAACACCGGGGAGCTGTTTTTT.

This clone turned up a few times. This chain joins TRBV5-1 and TRBJ2-3, with 12 bases lining up with TRBD2. The CDR3 loop spans 16 amino acids. Trimming at V came to 0 bases and at J to 6 bases, leaving 5 bases not matched to a gene. CDR1 is SGHRS and CDR2 is YFSETQ in the germline V gene. CDR3 region: CASSLATSGGQDTQYF. CDR3 bases: TGCGCCAGCAGCTTGGCCACTAGCGGGGGGCAGGATACGCAGTATTTT.

This clone was detected only once. The chain couples TRBV9 to TRBJ1-2, with D maybe TRBD1 (5 bases). CDR3 length equals 15 residues. Trimming pared 3 bases from V and 3 bases from J, leaving 15 bases between. The germline gives CDR1 SGDLS, CDR2 YYNGEE. DNA of the CDR3: TGTGCCAGCAGCGCCGGGGGAGGCGGCTACTATGGCTACACCTTC. Its protein is CASSAGGGGYYGYTF.

V and J are TRBV21-1 and TRBJ2-4; the D call in the table, TRBD1, was not verified against the DNA. TRBV21-1 is labeled a pseudogene. This CDR3 is 16 amino acids long. The CDR3 nucleotides read TGTGCCAGCAGCACCAAGGGACATCTAGCCAAAAACATTCAGTACTTC. This translates into CASSTKGHLAKNIQYF.

The chain links TRBV6-5 to TRBJ1-3; D is uncertain. In germline, CDR1 is MNHEY, CDR2 SVGAGI. The CDR3 spans 14 residues. V was pared by 8 bases and J by 0 bases, with 11 bases between. CDR3 sequence (DNA): TGTGCCAGCTCAGGCCCTAACTCTGGAAACACCATATATTTT. Residues: CASSGPNSGNTIYF.

CDR3 sequence reads: CASDGGSGANVLTF. The CDR3 DNA sequence: TGTGCCAGCGATGGAGGCTCTGGGGCCAACGTCCTGACTTTC. V is TRBV7-9 and J is TRBJ2-6, with D possibly TRBD2 on 5 matching bases. The germline V gene has CDR1 SEHNR and CDR2 FQNEAQ (reference sequence). Trimming shortened V by 8 bases and J by 0 bases, and 8 bases separated the two germline ends. The CDR3 has 14 residues.

The gene calls are TRBV27 and TRBJ1-5; 7 positions agree with TRBD1. With V trimmed by 7 bases and J by 2 bases, 5 bases remained unmatched. In germline, CDR1 is MNHEY, CDR2 SMNVEV (reference sequence). CDR3 length equals 14 residues. CDR3 sequence: CASMGQNGNQPQHF. DNA of the CDR3: TGTGCCAGCATGGGACAGAACGGCAATCAGCCCCAGCATTTT.